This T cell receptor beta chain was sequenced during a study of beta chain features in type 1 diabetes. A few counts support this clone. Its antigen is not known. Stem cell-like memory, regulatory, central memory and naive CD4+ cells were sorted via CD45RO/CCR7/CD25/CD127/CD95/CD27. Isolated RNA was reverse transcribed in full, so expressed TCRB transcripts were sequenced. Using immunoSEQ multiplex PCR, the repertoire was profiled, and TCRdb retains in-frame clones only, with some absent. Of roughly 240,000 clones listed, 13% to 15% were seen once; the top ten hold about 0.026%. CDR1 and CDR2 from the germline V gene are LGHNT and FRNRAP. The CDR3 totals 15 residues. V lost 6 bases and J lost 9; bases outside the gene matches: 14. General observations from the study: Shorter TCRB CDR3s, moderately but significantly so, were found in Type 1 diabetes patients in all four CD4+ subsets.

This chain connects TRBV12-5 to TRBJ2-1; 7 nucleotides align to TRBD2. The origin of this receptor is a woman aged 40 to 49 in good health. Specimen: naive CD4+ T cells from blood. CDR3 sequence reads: CASGGEGRVGAEQFF. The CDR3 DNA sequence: TGTGCTAGTGGAGGGGAGGGCAGGGTGGGTGCTGAGCAGTTCTTC.